A selection of T cell receptor beta chains follows, all from one sample in a study of cytotoxic CD8 clonotypes in ibrutinib-treated CLL. The repertoire was sequenced with immunoSEQ multiplex PCR; TCRdb's copy has only in-frame clones and lacks some. The sample includes about 200,000 clones, 79% of them seen just once. This material consisted of PBMCs, taken after 12 months of ibrutinib treatment. These receptors all come from a human donor with chronic lymphocytic leukemia. Each CDR3 is given with its conserved first and last residue. The D gene is left open where the match is weak. Clone size is shown for a subset of rows, as once, few, many or a class of expanded clone.

V	size	J	D	CDR3	DNA
TRBV18	NA	TRBJ2-7	TRBD2	CASSPASGTSYEQYF	TGTGCCAGCTCACCGGCTAGCGGGACGTCCTACGAGCAGTACTTC
TRBV19	NA	TRBJ2-5	NA	CASSIASGLKTQYF	TGTGCCAGTAGTATAGCGTCCGGGTTAAAGACCCAGTACTTC
TRBV2	NA	TRBJ2-7	NA	CASRESIRYEQYF	TGTGCCAGCAGGGAGAGTATCCGCTACGAGCAGTACTTC
TRBV14	NA	TRBJ1-6	NA	CASSLGPLRSSYNSPLHF	TGTGCCAGCAGCCTCGGGCCCTTAAGGTCCTCCTATAATTCACCCCTCCACTTT
TRBV29-1	NA	TRBJ2-3	TRBD2	CSVVNRLAGGTDTQYF	TGCAGCGTTGTAAATCGGCTAGCGGGAGGCACAGATACGCAGTATTTT
TRBV28	NA	TRBJ2-7	NA	CASSIRDYEQYF	TGTGCCAGCTCGATCCGGGACTACGAGCAGTACTTC
TRBV4-1	NA	TRBJ2-7	NA	CASSQGGTEQYF	TGCGCCAGCAGCCAGGGAGGGACAGAGCAGTACTTC
TRBV21-1	once	TRBJ2-7	NA	CASSNPVLTGYEQYF	TGTGCCAGCAGCAACCCCGTACTCACAGGCTACGAGCAGTACTTC
TRBV5-4	NA	TRBJ1-1	NA	CASSPDLNTEAFF	TGTGCCAGCAGCCCCGACTTGAACACTGAAGCTTTCTTT
TRBV30	NA	TRBJ2-7	TRBD1	CAWSVLPGGPYEQYF	TGTGCCTGGAGTGTACTGCCAGGGGGCCCCTACGAGCAGTACTTC
TRBV10-1	NA	TRBJ2-1	TRBD2	CATYTHPKRAGGSSYNEQFF	TGCGCCACCTACACACACCCGAAGCGGGCGGGAGGGAGCTCCTACAATGAGCAGTTCTTC
TRBV15	once	TRBJ2-2	TRBD2	CATSVLAGGRNTGELFF	TGTGCCACCAGCGTACTAGCGGGAGGGCGGAACACCGGGGAGCTGTTTTTT
TRBV5-1	NA	TRBJ2-5	NA	CASRGQETQYF	TGCGCCAGTAGGGGCCAAGAGACCCAGTACTTC
TRBV18	few	TRBJ1-2	NA	CASSPPSRTYGYTF	TGTGCCAGCTCACCACCATCCAGGACCTATGGCTACACCTTC
TRBV5-1	NA	TRBJ2-5	TRBD2	CASSSGRLARQETQYF	TGCGCCAGCAGCTCGGGACGACTAGCGAGGCAAGAGACCCAGTACTTC
TRBV10-2	few	TRBJ2-3	TRBD1	CASSEWTGSSTDTQYF	TGCGCCAGCAGTGAGTGGACAGGGAGTAGCACAGATACGCAGTATTTT
TRBV7-9	NA	TRBJ2-3	NA	CASSPQRDF	TGTGCCAGCAGCCCCCAGAGAGATTTT
TRBV2	NA	TRBJ2-3	NA	CASSEMRASTDTQYF	TGTGCCAGCAGTGAAATGCGAGCTAGCACAGATACGCAGTATTTT
TRBV2	NA	TRBJ1-1	TRBD1	CASIIRTGITEAFF	TGTGCCAGCATTATAAGGACAGGGATCACTGAAGCTTTCTTT
TRBV7-9	few	TRBJ1-1	TRBD1	CASSQDRVPEAFF	TGTGCCAGCAGCCAGGACAGGGTGCCTGAAGCTTTCTTT
TRBV27	NA	TRBJ2-7	NA	CASARTVTSYEQYF	TGTGCCAGCGCCCGGACTGTCACGTCCTACGAGCAGTACTTC
TRBV13	NA	TRBJ1-1	NA	CASSLWGEGSLEAFF	TGTGCCAGCAGCTTATGGGGGGAGGGGTCCCTTGAAGCTTTCTTT
TRBV5-1	many	TRBJ2-7	TRBD1	CASSEDRSSLYEQYF	TGCGCCAGCAGCGAGGACAGGTCTTCGTTGTACGAGCAGTACTTC
TRBV7-3	NA	TRBJ2-3	TRBD2	CASSLNMRGAADTQYF	TGTGCCAGCAGCTTAAATATGCGGGGGGCCGCAGATACGCAGTATTTT
TRBV19	once	TRBJ2-5	TRBD1	CASSMNQGVGETQYF	TGTGCCAGTAGTATGAATCAGGGGGTTGGGGAGACCCAGTACTTC
TRBV6-6	NA	TRBJ2-7	NA	CASSYGGLYEQYF	TGTGCCAGCAGTTACGGGGGCCTGTACGAGCAGTACTTC
TRBV5-4	NA	TRBJ2-1	TRBD2	CASRSPGLASYNEQFF	TGTGCCAGCAGATCCCCGGGACTAGCCTCCTACAATGAGCAGTTCTTC
TRBV7-2	few	TRBJ2-3	NA	CASSLSISGVDTQYF	TGTGCCAGCAGCCTTAGTATTTCTGGGGTAGATACGCAGTATTTT
TRBV5-1	NA	TRBJ2-6	TRBD2	CASSFGLAGLSGANVLTF	TGCGCCAGCAGCTTCGGACTAGCGGGTCTCTCTGGGGCCAACGTCCTGACTTTC
TRBV2	NA	TRBJ2-7	NA	CASSRGSYEQYF	TGTGCCAGCAGTCGGGGCTCCTACGAGCAGTACTTC
TRBV7-9	NA	TRBJ1-1	NA	CASSFRTAEDTEAFF	TGTGCCAGCAGCTTTCGGACAGCCGAGGACACTGAAGCTTTCTTT
TRBV27	NA	TRBJ2-5	TRBD2	CASSPWSGGGETQYF	TGTGCCAGCAGCCCTTGGAGCGGGGGTGGGGAGACCCAGTACTTC
TRBV7-2	few	TRBJ1-2	TRBD1	CASSLPGQGRYGYTF	TGTGCCAGCAGCTTACCGGGACAGGGGCGGTATGGCTACACCTTC
TRBV2	NA	TRBJ2-7	TRBD1	CASSTDRPEQYF	TGTGCCAGCAGTACGGACAGGCCCGAGCAGTACTTC
TRBV27	NA	TRBJ1-5	NA	CASSLVLGTNQPQHF	TGTGCCAGCAGTTTAGTTCTCGGGACCAATCAGCCCCAGCATTTT
TRBV9	NA	TRBJ1-3	NA	CASSPGVVGGNTIYF	TGTGCCAGCAGCCCAGGCGTTGTAGGCGGAAACACCATATATTTT
TRBV18	NA	TRBJ2-1	NA	CASSPFLPGHGPNEQFF	TGTGCCAGCTCACCATTCCTCCCCGGACATGGGCCTAATGAGCAGTTCTTC
TRBV4-1	NA	TRBJ1-5	NA	CASSPTRGRKSNQPQHF	TGCGCCAGCAGCCCCACCCGGGGCAGGAAGAGCAATCAGCCCCAGCATTTT
TRBV7-9	NA	TRBJ2-5	TRBD1	CASSSDRSQETQYF	TGTGCCAGCAGCTCGGACAGGTCTCAAGAGACCCAGTACTTC
TRBV2	few	TRBJ1-2	NA	CASRAGGGYTF	TGTGCCAGCAGGGCGGGTGGAGGCTACACCTTC